This T cell receptor (beta chain) emerged from a study of shared clonotypes between healthy human individuals. Data came from immunoSEQ multiplex PCR; TCRdb stores just in-frame clones and leaves some out. The sample yields about 2 million clones, roughly 94% seen once. Trimming pared 2 bases from V and 1 base from J, leaving 5 bases between. The CDR3 is made up of 14 amino acids. CDR1 and CDR2 from the germline V gene are MNHNS and SASEGT. Sequencing was carried out using naive CD4+ T cells sorted from blood. Described subset: CD45RA+ positively selected. The receptor's source is a man aged 18-30 years in good health. V is TRBV6-1 and J is TRBJ2-2; the D is unclear. The CDR3 is CASSETLNTGELFF. Here the CDR3 DNA reads TGTGCCAGCAGTGAAACGCTGAACACCGGGGAGCTGTTTTTT.